Below are 32 T cell receptor beta chains sequenced from a single sample in a study of cytomegalovirus exposure and HLA in healthy donors (TCRdb year 2017). The method was the immunoSEQ multiplex PCR assay. For the multiplex PCR, a mixture combining 60 forward primers for TCR Vbeta segments and 13 reverse primers for TCR Jbeta segments was used. TCRdb holds this immuneACCESS table with in-frame rearrangements only. Some clones are missing; in checked studies, unresolved V genes explain under half, and the rest has no known cause. This sample holds about 110,000 clones; approximately 71% were observed only once. Approximately 2.4% of the sample is taken by the ten largest. Material for sequencing was PBMCs. All receptors come from a man in his forties in good health and CMV-seronegative.

The V and J genes are TRBV6-1 and TRBJ2-5; D unclear. CDR1 is MNHNS and CDR2 is SASEGT in the germline V gene. Deletions cut 1 base from V and 2 bases from J, with 8 bases between. The CDR3 spans 14 residues. CDR3 nucleotide sequence: TGTGCCAGCAGTGAAGGTAGTTCTCAAGAGACCCAGTACTTC. Its protein product is CASSEGSSQETQYF.

The chain combines TRBV1 with TRBJ1-1. TRBV1 is noted as a pseudogene. This CDR3 has 13 residues. The CDR3 sequence is CTSSQDPNTEAFF. Written as DNA, the CDR3 is TGCACCAGCAGCCAAGACCCTAACACTGAAGCTTTCTTT.

This clone was seen a handful of times. V gene TRBV19 combines with J gene TRBJ2-3, with 11 bases fitting TRBD2. The junction had 14 bases not matched to a gene; V was cut back by 7 bases and J by 2 bases. The CDR3 consists of 18 residues. The germline V gene encodes CDR1 LNHDA and CDR2 SQIVND (reference sequence). In DNA, the CDR3 is TGTGCCAGTACCATTAGCGGGGGGGCCTTACTCAACACAGATACGCAGTATTTT. Residues: CASTISGGALLNTDTQYF.

This rearrangement joins TRBV4-1 to TRBJ2-2, with D possibly being TRBD1 (5 bases). This CDR3 spans 14 amino acids. Germline values: CDR1 MGHRA, CDR2 YSYEKL. The ends were cut back, 5 bases at V and 1 base at J, with 8 bases in the middle. The CDR3 DNA follows: TGCGCCAGCAGCTCAACAGGGAACACCGGGGAGCTGTTTTTT. This codes for CASSSTGNTGELFF.

The sample holds one count of this clone. The rearrangement links TRBV6-5 to TRBJ1-1; D ambiguous. The V and J ends lost 6 bases and 5 bases respectively, with 19 bases between them. Germline CDR1 MNHEY, CDR2 SVGAGI. CDR3 size: 15 residues. DNA for the CDR3: TGTGCCAGCAGACCCCCTGAGGGTGGAAGGACTGAAGCTTTCTTT. This gives the protein CASRPPEGGRTEAFF.

This rearrangement joins TRBV7-2 to TRBJ2-5, with a tentative D call TRBD1 (5 bases). Germline CDR1 and CDR2: SGHTA and FQGNSA. Trimming removed 1 base from V and 1 base from J, with 7 bases in between. This CDR3 contains 14 residues. CDR3: CASSLGQTQETQYF. The CDR3, as DNA: TGTGCCAGCAGCTTAGGACAGACCCAAGAGACCCAGTACTTC.

The chain has TRBV5-1 and TRBJ1-2; possible D gene TRBD1, 5 bases. Deletions cut 0 bases from V and 3 bases from J, with 12 bases between. There are 15 residues in the CDR3. Germline CDR1 and CDR2: SGHRS and YFSETQ. The CDR3 coding sequence is TGCGCCAGCAGCTTGGCCCCCCAGGGTCACTATGGCTACACCTTC. This translates into CASSLAPQGHYGYTF.

This clone was found a few times. The chain couples TRBV19 to TRBJ1-4, with 10 bases fitting TRBD1. V dropped 6 bases and J dropped 11; count of bases not matched to a gene: 15. CDR3 length: 16 residues. Germline V gene lookup returns CDR1 LNHDA and CDR2 SQIVND (reference sequence). CDR3: CASRSTGTGEEAKLFF. DNA for the CDR3: TGTGCCAGTAGATCAACCGGGACAGGGGAGGAAGCGAAACTGTTTTTT.

The J gene is TRBJ2-5, the V gene TRBV19; 7 bases are shared with TRBD1. The CDR3 loop spans 13 amino acids. J gave up 4 bases and V 5 bases, and 4 bases lay outside the gene matches. Germline CDR1 LNHDA, CDR2 SQIVND (reference sequence). The CDR3 DNA reads TGTGCCAGTAGTGAACAGGGGTCAGAGACCCAGTACTTC. It is translated as CASSEQGSETQYF.

The chain joins TRBV4-2 to TRBJ2-7; a weak D match, TRBD2 (5 bases). Per germline, CDR1 LGHNA and CDR2 YNFKEQ. This CDR3 comprises 16 residues. Trimming removed 3 bases at V and 0 bases at J, with 15 bases between. CDR3 in amino acids: CASSQASGASSYEQYF. The CDR3 DNA sequence: TGTGCCAGCAGCCAGGCAAGCGGTGCTAGCTCCTACGAGCAGTACTTC.

The chain uses TRBV5-6 and TRBJ2-7; tentatively, D is TRBD1 (5 bases). Germline V gene data show CDR1 as SGHDT and CDR2 as YYEEEE. V lost 4 bases and J 5 bases, leaving 16 bases between the germline ends. The CDR3 extends over 14 amino acids. The CDR3 here is CASSVTGLHNEQYF. The CDR3, as DNA: TGTGCCAGCAGCGTCACAGGTTTACATAACGAGCAGTACTTC. Using reference TRBV5-6 and TRBJ2-7 for the parts outside the CDR3, the full variable domain is DAGVTQSPTHLIKTRGQQVTLRCSPKSGHDTVSWYQQALGQGPQFIFQYYEEEERQRGNFPDRFSGHQFPNYSSELNVNALLLGDSALYLCASSVTGLHNEQYFGPGTRLTVT.

The genes are TRBV19 and TRBJ1-1; 10 bases fit TRBD1. V lost 10 bases, J lost 7 bases, and 12 bases stayed unmatched. From germline, CDR1 is LNHDA and CDR2 SQIVND (reference sequence). This CDR3 is built from 14 residues. CDR3 bases: TGTGCCACGTTGCCGGGACAGGGGAAACGTGAAGCTTTCTTT. It specifies CATLPGQGKREAFF.

V gene TRBV4-2 combines with J gene TRBJ1-2, with TRBD1 matching 8 bases. The CDR3 length is 16 residues. V was pared by 1 base and J by 5 bases, with 9 bases of the junction left unmatched. The germline CDR1 and CDR2 sequences are LGHNA and YNFKEQ. For the CDR3, the DNA is TGTGCCAGCAGCCAAGGGCTAGGACAGGGACATTATGGCTACACCTTC. It is translated as CASSQGLGQGHYGYTF.

This clone was recorded a few times. V gene TRBV5-5 combines with J gene TRBJ1-3, with 8 bases aligning to TRBD1. The CDR3 consists of 16 residues. The V segment lost 6 bases and the J segment 0 bases; nucleotides outside the gene matches: 8. CDR1 and CDR2 from the germline V gene are SGHKS and YYEKEE (reference sequence). The CDR3 DNA reads as TGTGCCAGCACTACAGGGGGGACTCGCTCTGGAAACACCATATATTTT. Its translation: CASTTGGTRSGNTIYF.

In this sample, this clone turned up once. The J gene is TRBJ2-7, the V gene TRBV15, with 7 bases identical to TRBD1. The CDR3 has 14 amino acids. The germline CDR1 and CDR2 sequences are LNHNV and YYDKDF (reference sequence). V lost 3 bases and J lost 2; bases outside the gene matches: 4. CDR3 nucleotide sequence: TGTGCCACCAGCAGGGGGGACAGTCCCTACGAGCAGTACTTC. It translates to CATSRGDSPYEQYF.

Details on this clone: Other DNA sequences in the same sample also yield this CDR3. The CDR3 here is CASSFGNRVGGYTF. In DNA, the CDR3 is TGTGCCAGCAGTTTTGGAAACAGGGTAGGGGGCTACACCTTC. The rearrangement uses TRBV28 and TRBJ1-2; D may be TRBD1 (6 bases). V lost 3 bases and J 8 bases, leaving 16 bases between the germline ends. Germline CDR1 reads MDHEN; CDR2 reads SYDVKM. The CDR3 contains 14 residues.

This clone was seen a single time. The J gene is TRBJ2-7, the V gene TRBV6-1; D unresolved. V lost 4 bases to trimming and J lost 6 bases, with 16 bases between them. Looked up from germline, CDR1 is MNHNS and CDR2 is SASEGT. CDR3 length: 14 amino acids. The CDR3 here is CASSASARTLEQYF. The CDR3 region has the DNA TGTGCCAGCAGTGCTTCGGCTAGAACTCTCGAGCAGTACTTC.

This sequence joins TRBV27 and TRBJ1-6; 7 positions match TRBD1. This CDR3 is built from 17 residues. J was trimmed by 6 bases and V by 4 bases; bases with no gene match: 12. Per germline, CDR1 MNHEY and CDR2 SMNVEV (reference sequence). CDR3 in DNA: TGTGCCAGCAGTTCGCCCTTTTCGGGACAGACTAATTCACCCCTCCACTTT. Encoded protein: CASSSPFSGQTNSPLHF.

The chain has TRBV10-3 and TRBJ2-7, with 7 bases matching TRBD1. The V segment lost 4 bases and the J segment 4 bases; nucleotides outside the gene matches: 4. Germline CDR1 is ENHRY and CDR2 is SYGVKD. The CDR3 consists of 13 residues. The CDR3 DNA follows: TGTGCCATCAGTGGAGACAGGGCTTACGAGCAGTACTTC. As protein: CAISGDRAYEQYF.

CDR3 bases: TGTGCCAGCAGCTTGTTGACAGGGGATTCTTACGAGCAGTACTTC. Protein product: CASSLLTGDSYEQYF. J is TRBJ2-7 and V is TRBV5-5; 8 bases agree with TRBD1. V lost 1 base, J lost 4 bases, and 7 bases stayed unmatched. The CDR3 is made up of 15 amino acids. Germline loops: CDR1 SGHKS, CDR2 YYEKEE (reference sequence).

This sequence joins TRBV7-3 and TRBJ2-2; 9 bases are a match to TRBD2. V lost 2 bases to trimming and J lost 5 bases; unmatched junction nucleotides: 0. Germline lookup yields CDR1 SGHTA and CDR2 FQGTGA. CDR3 length: 14 amino acids. CDR3 loop: CASSLGLATGELFF. Here the CDR3 DNA reads TGTGCCAGCAGCTTAGGACTAGCGACCGGGGAGCTGTTTTTT.

The chain uses TRBV7-3 and TRBJ2-1; D uncertain. Germline V gives CDR1 SGHTA, CDR2 FQGTGA. The CDR3 runs to 15 residues. V was pared by 3 bases and J by 8 bases, with 17 bases between. The CDR3 DNA follows: TGTGCCAGCAGCTTCACCGCAGGTCTAAATGATGAGCAGTTCTTC. It translates to CASSFTAGLNDEQFF.

The chain carries TRBV21-1 and TRBJ2-1; the table's D call, TRBD1, has no DNA check behind it. TRBV21-1 is termed a pseudogene. This CDR3 has 17 amino acids. This CDR3 reads CASSKKQQGNFYNEQFF. CDR3 sequence (DNA): TGTGCCAGCAGCAAAAAACAGCAGGGAAATTTTTACAATGAGCAGTTCTTC.

The chain combines TRBV2 with TRBJ1-2; maybe TRBD1 (5 bases). The V and J ends lost 6 bases and 9 bases respectively, with 11 bases between them. CDR3 length: 11 amino acids. Germline V CDR1 and CDR2: SNHLY, FYNNEI. CDR3 region: CASRTALSYTF. The CDR3 DNA reads TGTGCCAGCAGGACAGCTCTGAGCTACACCTTC.

The chain uses TRBV9 and TRBJ2-1; 8 bases map to TRBD2. V dropped 6 bases and J dropped 5; count of bases not matched to a gene: 4. This CDR3 comprises 13 residues. Germline loops: CDR1 SGDLS, CDR2 YYNGEE. The CDR3 loop reads CASKAGDNNEQFF. CDR3 DNA sequence: TGTGCCAGCAAAGCGGGGGATAACAATGAGCAGTTCTTC.

This clone was detected only a few times. The V gene is TRBV6-6, the J gene TRBJ1-2, with TRBD1 identical over 9 bases. This CDR3 region has 13 residues. Losses at the gene ends were 5 bases for V and 5 bases for J; bases not matched to a gene: 3. CDR1 and CDR2 (germline): MNHNY, SVGAGI (reference sequence). CDR3 nucleotide sequence: TGTGCCAGCAGTGAGACAGGGGGATATGGCTACACCTTC. Its protein product is CASSETGGYGYTF.

The V and J genes are TRBV6-5 and TRBJ1-1, with D unclear. CDR1 and CDR2 (germline): MNHEY, SVGAGI. CDR3 length: 16 residues. Trimming removed 4 bases from V and 8 bases from J, with 23 bases in between. CDR3 region: CASSLRTTGLSWEAFF. The DNA for the CDR3 is TGTGCCAGCAGTTTGAGGACTACCGGACTCTCATGGGAAGCTTTCTTT.

The gene calls are TRBV11-2 and TRBJ1-1; D possibly corresponds to TRBD1 (5 bases). Trimming removed 1 base from V and 1 base from J, with 13 bases in between. The CDR3 is 16 residues long. Germline assignment: CDR1 SGHAT and CDR2 FQNNGV. The CDR3 DNA reads TGTGCCAGCAGCTTAGTAGCAGGGCCGACGAACACTGAAGCTTTCTTT. This gives the protein CASSLVAGPTNTEAFF.

The V gene is TRBV7-2, the J gene TRBJ1-3; no firm D call. The CDR3 runs 16 residues. Germline V gene lookup returns CDR1 SGHTA and CDR2 FQGNSA. The V and J ends lost 2 bases and 0 bases respectively, with 11 bases between them. The CDR3 DNA reads TGTGCCAGCAGCTTAAATTCGGGTCTCTCTGGAAACACCATATATTTT. Encoded protein: CASSLNSGLSGNTIYF. The whole variable domain, remainder taken from reference TRBV7-2 and TRBJ1-3, is GAGVSQSPSNKVTEKGKDVELRCDPISGHTALYWYRQSLGQGLEFLIYFQGNSAPDKSGLPSDRFSAERTGGSVSTLTIQRTQQEDSAVYLCASSLNSGLSGNTIYFGEGSWLTVV.

CDR3 region: CASSLDANEQFF. The CDR3 nucleotides are TGTGCCAGCAGCTTAGATGCGAATGAGCAGTTCTTC. V is TRBV7-6 and J is TRBJ2-1; D ambiguous. Trimming took off 1 base at V and 7 bases at J, with 5 bases between the two ends. CDR1 and CDR2 from the germline V gene are SGHVS and FNYEAQ. The CDR3 is made up of 12 amino acids.

This sequence joins TRBV27 and TRBJ2-7, with TRBD1 matching 7 bases. With 4 bases clipped from V and 3 bases from J, the junction kept 3 bases outside the gene matches. Germline CDR1 reads MNHEY; CDR2 reads SMNVEV (reference sequence). The CDR3 loop spans 13 amino acids. CDR3 nucleotides: TGTGCCAGCAGTTGGAACAGGGGCTACGAGCAGTACTTC. It is translated as CASSWNRGYEQYF.

V and J are TRBV9 and TRBJ2-7; D is undetermined. The germline V gene has CDR1 SGDLS and CDR2 YYNGEE. Trimming took 0 bases from V and 2 from J, leaving 9 bases between them. The CDR3 runs 14 residues. The CDR3 sequence is CASSVGVATYEQYF. The DNA for the CDR3 is TGTGCCAGCAGCGTAGGTGTAGCTACCTACGAGCAGTACTTC.